These T cell receptor beta chains were read from a single sample in a study of T-cell memory formation after mild COVID-19. Using its own MiXCR run on the 5' RACE reads, TCRdb lists one record per CDR3 protein. The data contain roughly 550,000 distinct CDR3 sequences, around 20% of them seen just once; the ten biggest clones take up around 12%. Sequencing input: PBMCs or a T cell subset sorted from them (not recorded which). These receptors originate from an adult woman who had mild COVID-19 (a few samples of this study predate the infection). Cell type and time point are not known. CDR3s include the opening cysteine and the closing phenylalanine or tryptophan. Fields, in order: CDR3 protein, V gene, D gene. D genes are given only for firm matches.

CASSRDRNTGELFF TRBV27 TRBD1
CASSFPSGRAINEQFF TRBV5-1 TRBD2
CASSPTLVGEQYF TRBV6-6 NA
CASSLRGGASYEQYF TRBV27 TRBD1
CASRRTSGSSSYEQYF TRBV6-6 TRBD2
CASRAGFRNTEAFF TRBV27 NA
CATSREDNGPYEQYF TRBV15 NA
CASSSTGNPNTGELFF TRBV5-1 NA
CASSESGGSSYNEQFF TRBV25-1 TRBD2
CASSLTRASGSTEQFF TRBV7-3 TRBD2
CASSQVGTPLHF TRBV4-1 NA
CSGKGSRGGHNADTQYF TRBV29-1 NA
CASSQRSGSTYEQYF TRBV4-1 NA
CSARGAGLEFSYEQYF TRBV20-1 TRBD2
CASGPVTPGAEAFF TRBV7-9 NA
CASSGPGDNQPQHF TRBV6-1 NA
CASSLTGYQPQHF TRBV27 NA
CASSLAKGVTGELFF TRBV7-2 NA
CASSFPVQGAYGYTF TRBV5-1 TRBD1
CAWSVSNIQYF TRBV30 NA
CASSPGGSVSYEQYF TRBV9 TRBD1
CASSDARGVYNEQFF TRBV19 NA
CASSLYAIKRETQYF TRBV5-1 NA
CASSLDGSGRANTGELFF TRBV11-2 TRBD2
CATNAEGAIGELFF TRBV6-2/TRBV6-3 NA
CASSVLGTQANYGYTF TRBV19 NA
CASSTGQKLLF TRBV2 TRBD1
CASSVALGGDDYGYTF TRBV9 NA
CASSPGDSEQYF TRBV12-3/TRBV12-4 TRBD1
CASMELAGGYEQYF TRBV27 TRBD2
CASSYERQGKTQYF TRBV6-6 NA
CASSPGPNSNQPQHF TRBV5-1 NA
CSAPTRGLYNEQFF TRBV20-1 NA
CASSFNLNEQYF TRBV7-9 NA
CASNAGGVQETQYF TRBV2 TRBD2
CASSVAGTSVGDEQFF TRBV9 TRBD2
CASSGQLLYGYTF TRBV6-2/TRBV6-3 NA
CASSVGDSLYNEQFF TRBV9 NA
CASSLGPGKNTEAFF TRBV5-1 NA
CASSLGPQGTDTQYF TRBV7-2 NA
CASSLRDPSYNEQFF TRBV5-1 NA
CASSRLAGGSRSYNEQFF TRBV7-3 TRBD2
CASSELQGYTGELFF TRBV2 NA
CATSRTGVNEQFF TRBV15 TRBD1
CASSLLSDTEAFF TRBV5-1 NA
CATSRVPSGSPEQFF TRBV15 TRBD2